What follows is one T cell receptor beta chain and its context. It lacks a known antigen. It has no much larger one-base neighbor in the sample; base qualities were not kept. TCRbeta CDR3 regions were amplified from genomic DNA using the immunoSEQ Assay, a bias-controlled multiplex PCR. The original methods were these. The number of nucleated cells in each sample was estimated by amplification of reference gene primers within the assay. Sequence reads were collapsed and filtered to measure the absolute abundance of every unique TCRbeta CDR3 rearrangement. For each sample, productive Simpson clonality was calculated by taking the square root of Simpson's diversity index across productive rearrangements. Imported from immuneACCESS, the table was reduced by TCRdb to in-frame sequences with V and J called. These copies leave out some clones; in studies compared against another copy, an unresolved V gene accounts for under half, and the cause of the remainder is not known. That table is the source of V, J and clone size, and D and trimming were worked out from the DNA. This sample lists 200,000 to 300,000 clones; around 83% were detected once. Of the sample, approximately 3.2% falls within the top ten clones.

Whole blood was collected in K2EDTA tubes by collaborating institutions according to the institutions' own protocols. For TCRbeta analysis, collaborator samples were shipped as frozen whole blood, as isolated PBMCs, or as DNA extracted from either sample type. The data were obtained in a study of blood T cell repertoires in COVID-19 (dated by TCRdb to about 2020). Looking at the study overall: Collaborator samples came from the United States, Italy and Spain and covered acute and convalescent phases of COVID-19. Where available, HLA class I and class II types were obtained from metadata supplied by the sample provider rather than from assay-based typing. Subjects who had been exposed to COVID-19, were actively infected with it, or had recovered from it provided the deeply sampled blood TCRbeta repertoires that made up the dataset. Sample metadata almost always included a de-identified subject ID, COVID-19 status, age in years and sex. The repertoires were made available in a free public database intended to serve as a resource for research on the immune response to SARS-CoV-2. The samples were drawn from two sources: the first 160 participants of the ongoing ImmuneRACE study, and 1,254 subjects contributed by 6 global collaborators. The prospective study material was composed of cDNA or gDNA derived from T cells, B-cell-depleted T cells, or PBMCs. Summary of the overall study and its limitations: How much clinical and demographic metadata was included differed by source and by participant, and the metadata was provided uncurated.

Spanning cysteine to phenylalanine, the CDR3 consists of 15 amino acids. Only the CDR3 portion is preserved as DNA: 45 bases, with reading frame beginning at the first base. The germline V gene (reference sequence) provides CDR1 SGHNT and CDR2 YYREEE. V ends up 3 bases short and J 2 bases short, with an unmatched junction base count of 5. The sample was peripheral blood. The TCR was taken from a woman younger than 30 with acute or convalescent COVID-19. The chain employs TRBV5-4 and TRBJ2-7; the central 10 bases match TRBD1. The CDR3 has the sequence CASSSPGQGTYEQYF. The DNA sequence is TGTGCCAGCAGCTCGCCGGGACAGGGGACCTACGAGCAGTACTTC.